This T cell receptor beta chain is drawn from a study of identical twins. Template switching added a universal primer site, and cDNA bore unique molecular identifiers. MiXCR, applied by TCRdb to the 5' RACE reads, yields one record per CDR3 protein. The data show 250,000 to 300,000 distinct CDR3 sequences, roughly 10% seen once. CDR1 is SGHTA and CDR2 is FQGTGA in the germline V gene. There are 15 residues in the CDR3. Deletions cut 2 bases from V and 7 bases from J, with 17 bases between. This sample also belongs to another study, concerning yellow fever vaccine responses in identical twins.

This receptor was identified in a woman aged 18-35 years in good health. The sequenced sample consisted of CD8+ T cells sorted from blood. V usage is TRBV7-3 and J usage is TRBJ1-2; D is possibly TRBD1 (5 bases). The CDR3 reads CASSLEPGVAGGYTF. DNA for the CDR3: TGTGCCAGCAGCTTAGAACCGGGGGTGGCTGGTGGCTACACCTTC.